The 8 T cell receptor beta chains below were found in one sample sequenced in a study of neurological immune-mediated disorders. Via MiXCR, TCRdb re-called the 5' RACE reads, giving one row per CDR3 protein. The sample holds about 74,000 distinct CDR3 sequences, 4% to 6% seen once. Input material: PBMCs. The receptors derive from a man younger than 35 with multiple sclerosis.

A note on this clonotype: Since a much larger clone is just one base distant, this may be a read error. The chain joins TRBV6-6 to TRBJ2-3; D perhaps matches TRBD2 (5 bases). The CDR3 has 13 amino acids. With 6 bases removed from V and 0 bases from J, the gap between germline ends came to 7 bases. Germline CDR1 reads MNHNY; CDR2 reads SVGAGI (reference sequence). CDR3 residues: CASSRESTDTQYF. DNA for the CDR3: TGTGCCAGCAGCCGGGAAAGCACAGATACGCAGTATTTT.

This clonotype came up many times. In DNA, the CDR3 is TGTGCCAGCAGCCACCGGGAAGGGGGCGAGCAGTACTTC. Encoded protein: CASSHREGGEQYF. The chain recombines TRBV3-1 with TRBJ2-7, with a weak D call TRBD1 (6 bases). This CDR3 comprises 13 residues. Looked up from germline, CDR1 is LGHDT and CDR2 is YNNKEL (reference sequence). V was clipped by 3 bases and J by 6 bases, with 12 bases between them.

This clonotype was seen at least ten times. V is TRBV5-6 and J is TRBJ2-5, with TRBD1 matching 8 bases. V lost 0 bases and J lost 5; bases outside the gene matches: 3. The CDR3 sequence is 14 residues long. Germline CDR1 SGHDT, CDR2 YYEEEE. CDR3 in DNA: TGTGCCAGCAGCTTGGGGACAGGGCGGGAGACCCAGTACTTC. Encoded protein: CASSLGTGRETQYF. The variable domain in full, completed from reference TRBV5-6 and TRBJ2-5, reads DAGVTQSPTHLIKTRGQQVTLRCSPKSGHDTVSWYQQALGQGPQFIFQYYEEEERQRGNFPDRFSGHQFPNYSSELNVNALLLGDSALYLCASSLGTGRETQYFGPGTRLLVL.

This clonotype is labeled medium-sized. This chain uses TRBV5-1 with TRBJ1-1, with 7 bases aligning to TRBD1. The CDR3 consists of 15 residues. CDR1 and CDR2 from the germline V gene are SGHRS and YFSETQ. V lost 4 bases, J lost 1 base, and 7 bases stayed unmatched. CDR3 residues: CASSAQGTANTEAFF. The CDR3 coding sequence is TGCGCCAGCAGCGCACAGGGGACGGCGAACACTGAAGCTTTCTTT.

At least ten counts were recorded for this clonotype. This sequence joins TRBV20-1 and TRBJ2-5; no reliable D call. The CDR3 contains 13 residues. V lost 6 bases and J 3 bases, leaving 14 bases between the germline ends. The V gene's germline CDR1 is DFQATT and CDR2 SNEGSKA (reference sequence). The CDR3 region is CSAGGRHKETQYF. CDR3 coding DNA: TGCAGTGCGGGCGGACGGCATAAAGAGACCCAGTACTTC.

The table lists this clonotype with many counts. The rearrangement joins TRBV2 to TRBJ1-1, with D possibly being TRBD1 (6 bases). Looked up from germline, CDR1 is SNHLY and CDR2 is FYNNEI. V lost 5 bases and J lost 4, with 17 bases in between. CDR3 length: 15 amino acids. The chain's CDR3 is CASSKDRSVGTEAFF. The CDR3 DNA reads as TGTGCCAGCAGTAAGGACAGAAGCGTGGGCACTGAAGCTTTCTTT. Combining the CDR3 with reference TRBV2 and TRBJ1-1 gives the whole variable domain EPEVTQTPSHQVTQMGQEVILRCVPISNHLYFYWYRQILGQKVEFLVSFYNNEISEKSEIFDDQFSVERPDGSNFTLKIRSTKLEDSAMYFCASSKDRSVGTEAFFGQGTRLTVV.

In its sample, this clonotype was seen many times. The rearrangement links TRBV5-4 to TRBJ1-2, with TRBD1 matching 7 bases. The length of the CDR3 is 16 residues. The junction had 13 bases not matched to a gene; V was cut back by 4 bases and J by 4 bases. CDR1 and CDR2 (germline): SGHNT, YYREEE (reference sequence). CDR3 coding DNA: TGTGCCAGCAGCCTACCTACCGGGACAGATTTCTATGGCTACACCTTC. Amino acids: CASSLPTGTDFYGYTF.

This clonotype came up many times. The CDR3 is CSARGATGGPVNIQYF. CDR3 bases: TGCAGTGCTAGGGGGGCTACGGGGGGGCCAGTAAACATTCAGTACTTC. The chain has TRBV20-1 and TRBJ2-4; 8 bases are a match to TRBD2. Per germline, CDR1 DFQATT and CDR2 SNEGSKA (reference sequence). V was pared by 3 bases and J by 6 bases, with 13 bases of the junction left unmatched. The CDR3 runs to 16 residues.